The 5 T cell receptor beta chains given below trace back to one sample, sequenced in a study of CD8+ T cells in alopecia areata. In each case, RNA was isolated and then reverse transcribed into cDNA as the sequencing template. Generated by immunoSEQ multiplex PCR, the TCRdb table keeps only in-frame clones and is missing some. The sample has 150,000 to 200,000 clones; roughly 60% are singletons. Sequenced here: CD4+ T cells sorted from blood, sampled at week 0. The receptors shown here come from a human donor with alopecia areata.

This clone was observed a handful of times. The J gene is TRBJ2-5, the V gene TRBV29-1; 9 bases are shared with TRBD2. Per germline, CDR1 SQVTM and CDR2 ANQGSEA. V was clipped by 4 bases and J by 4 bases; unmatched bases: 7. The CDR3 has 14 residues. The CDR3 DNA follows: TGCAGCGTTGCGCTAGCGGGGCTGGGAGAGACCCAGTACTTC. Its protein product is CSVALAGLGETQYF.

In its sample, this clone was seen once. The chain links TRBV9 to TRBJ1-1; D may be TRBD1 (5 bases). The germline gives CDR1 SGDLS, CDR2 YYNGEE. Between the trimmed V and J ends, which lost 0 bases and 6 bases, there was a span of 9 bases. The CDR3 length is 13 residues. CDR3 amino acids: CASSVEGRAEAFF. For the CDR3, the DNA is TGTGCCAGCAGCGTAGAGGGGAGGGCTGAAGCTTTCTTT.

About this clone: The same CDR3 is also encoded by other DNA sequences in this sample. V usage is TRBV29-1 and J usage is TRBJ1-5, with TRBD1 matching over 10 bases. Germline V lookup: CDR1 SQVTM, CDR2 ANQGSEA. V shed 5 bases and J 7 bases; nucleotides not matched to a gene: 5. The CDR3 spans 13 residues. CDR3 in DNA: TGCAGCGTTCCCGGGACAGGGGACCAGCCCCAGCATTTT. Amino acids: CSVPGTGDQPQHF.

This chain uses TRBV7-9 with TRBJ2-6; weak D call: TRBD1 (5 bases). V was pared by 5 bases and J by 2 bases, with 10 bases between. Germline CDR1 and CDR2: SEHNR and FQNEAQ (reference sequence). The CDR3 totals 15 residues. CDR3 region: CASSPRVAGANVLTF. The DNA for the CDR3 is TGTGCCAGCAGCCCCAGGGTGGCTGGGGCCAACGTCCTGACTTTC.

This sequence joins TRBV30 and TRBJ1-6; a weak D match, TRBD1 (6 bases). Germline V gene lookup returns CDR1 GTSNPN and CDR2 SVGIG (reference sequence). Trimming took off 0 bases at V and 10 bases at J, with 13 bases between the two ends. The CDR3 is 14 residues long. CDR3 residues: CAWSVRGARSPLHF. As DNA, the CDR3 is TGTGCCTGGAGTGTACGGGGGGCGCGATCACCCCTCCACTTT.